One and the same sample provided the 22 T cell receptor beta chains below, sequenced in a study of cytomegalovirus exposure and HLA in healthy donors. 60 Vbeta and 13 Jbeta primers were used in PCR. The repertoire was sequenced with immunoSEQ multiplex PCR; TCRdb's copy has only in-frame clones and lacks some. The sample includes 140,000 or so clones, 74% of them seen just once. The material sequenced was PBMCs. The receptors shown here come from a man between 18 and 35 years old in good health and CMV-seropositive.

This chain connects TRBV4-2 to TRBJ1-4; D remains unclear. The length of the CDR3 is 16 residues. Trimming took 0 bases from V and 0 from J, leaving 8 bases between them. The germline gives CDR1 LGHNA, CDR2 YNFKEQ. The CDR3 is CASSQDMRTTNEKLFF. Written as DNA, the CDR3 is TGTGCCAGCAGCCAAGATATGAGAACAACTAATGAAAAACTGTTTTTT.

This CDR3 reads CASSPPGNTIYF. The CDR3 region has the DNA TGTGCCAGCAGCCCACCCGGGAACACCATATATTTT. The chain joins TRBV7-9 to TRBJ1-3, with D unclear. V was trimmed by 5 bases and J by 7 bases, leaving 9 bases between them. CDR3 length: 12 residues. Germline CDR1 is SEHNR and CDR2 is FQNEAQ (reference sequence).

The V call is TRBV4-1, the J call TRBJ1-4, with a possible D match to TRBD1 (5 bases). The CDR3 contains 15 residues. Trimming left V 3 bases short and J 4 bases short, with 12 bases between. Germline CDR1 MGHRA, CDR2 YSYEKL. The CDR3: CASSQGQINNEKLFF. CDR3 nucleotides: TGCGCCAGCAGCCAGGGGCAGATAAATAATGAAAAACTGTTTTTT.

CDR3 nucleotide sequence: TGTGCCAGTACCTTGTTCGGACAGAACAATCAGCCCCAGCATTTT. This gives the protein CASTLFGQNNQPQHF. The chain employs TRBV19 and TRBJ1-5, with a weak D call TRBD1 (6 bases). Per the germline V gene, CDR1 is LNHDA and CDR2 is SQIVND (reference sequence). Deletions cut 7 bases from V and 3 bases from J, with 16 bases between. The CDR3 has 15 residues.

The genes are TRBV29-1 and TRBJ1-2; D uncertain. The V end was cut by 0 bases, the J end by 4 bases, with 6 bases between. From germline, CDR1 is SQVTM and CDR2 ANQGSEA. The CDR3 spans 12 residues. CDR3: CSVEDGFYGYTF. CDR3 nucleotide sequence: TGCAGCGTTGAAGATGGCTTCTATGGCTACACCTTC.

The V call is TRBV7-2, the J call TRBJ2-1; 10 nucleotides match TRBD2. Germline loops: CDR1 SGHTA, CDR2 FQGNSA. This CDR3 contains 16 residues. J gave up 0 bases and V 3 bases, and 2 bases lay outside the gene matches. This CDR3 reads CASSLASGSSYNEQFF. DNA for the CDR3: TGTGCCAGCAGCTTGGCTAGCGGGAGCTCCTACAATGAGCAGTTCTTC.

The chain employs TRBV6-5 and TRBJ1-2; D is undetermined. This CDR3 comprises 12 residues. Per germline, CDR1 MNHEY and CDR2 SVGAGI. The germline V and J ends were trimmed by 5 bases and 8 bases, with 12 bases remaining between them. The CDR3 DNA follows: TGTGCCAGCAGTCCAACGAGGAGCGGCTACACCTTC. Protein: CASSPTRSGYTF.

V and J are TRBV7-9 and TRBJ2-2; D ambiguous. The CDR3 contains 14 residues. V was clipped by 4 bases and J by 1 base, with 7 bases between them. Germline lookup yields CDR1 SEHNR and CDR2 FQNEAQ (reference sequence). The CDR3 DNA follows: TGTGCCAGCAGCTCTGTACTGAACACCGGGGAGCTGTTTTTT. This codes for CASSSVLNTGELFF.

V gene TRBV30 combines with J gene TRBJ1-3; D is uncertain. The CDR3 totals 13 residues. V dropped 1 base and J dropped 4 bases, with 8 bases sitting between them. Germline assignment: CDR1 GTSNPN and CDR2 SVGIG (reference sequence). The DNA for the CDR3 is TGTGCCTGGAGTGGTTGGGCGGGAAACACCATATATTTT. Translated: CAWSGWAGNTIYF. The full variable domain, with the rest looked up from reference TRBV30 and TRBJ1-3, is SQTIHQWPATLVQPVGSPLSLECTVEGTSNPNLYWYRQAAGRGLQLLFYSVGIGQISSEVPQNLSASRPQDRQFILSSKKLLLSDSGFYLCAWSGWAGNTIYFGEGSWLTVV.

The sample holds a few counts of this clone. The chain combines TRBV4-1 with TRBJ2-4; the match to TRBD1 covers 7 bases. The CDR3 runs 15 residues. J was trimmed by 5 bases and V by 2 bases; bases with no gene match: 6. From germline, CDR1 is MGHRA and CDR2 YSYEKL. Here the CDR3 DNA reads TGCGCCAGCAGCCAATCGGGCGACAGGGAAAACATTCAGTACTTC. This sequence encodes CASSQSGDRENIQYF.

The J gene is TRBJ2-5, the V gene TRBV5-1, with TRBD1 matching over 7 bases. Judging by the DNA end, TRBJ2-7 fits better; the J call may be wrong. The CDR3 covers 15 residues. Germline CDR1 is SGHRS and CDR2 is YFSETQ. In DNA form, the CDR3 reads TGCGCCAGCAGCTTGGTAGGGACAGCAACCTACGAGCAGTACTTC. The encoded protein is CASSLVGTATYEQYF.

The chain has TRBV18 and TRBJ1-2; the match to TRBD1 covers 7 bases. CDR3 length: 14 residues. The ends lost 3 bases at V and 5 bases at J; junction bases unmatched: 6. The germline V gene encodes CDR1 KGHSH and CDR2 LQKENI. The CDR3 coding sequence is TGTGCCAGCTCACCGACAGGGAAGGGGTATGGCTACACCTTC. This gives the protein CASSPTGKGYGYTF. Full variable domain (missing parts from reference TRBV18 and TRBJ1-2): NAGVMQNPRHLVRRRGQEARLRCSPMKGHSHVYWYRQLPEEGLKFMVYLQKENIIDESGMPKERFSAEFPKEGPSILRIQQVVRGDSAAYFCASSPTGKGYGYTFGSGTRLTVV.

This CDR3 reads CASSLRTGKTSPLHF. In nucleotides, the CDR3 is TGTGCCAGCAGCCTAAGGACTGGGAAAACTTCACCCCTCCACTTT. The V and J genes are TRBV7-8 and TRBJ1-6; D call uncertain. This CDR3 has 15 amino acids. V was trimmed by 5 bases and J by 9 bases, leaving 17 bases between them. Germline CDR1 SGHVS, CDR2 FQNEAQ.

This chain links TRBV7-8 with TRBJ2-2; 11 nucleotides agree with TRBD2. J was trimmed by 4 bases and V by 1 base; bases with no gene match: 8. CDR3 length equals 18 residues. The germline V gene encodes CDR1 SGHVS and CDR2 FQNEAQ. CDR3 in amino acids: CASSLVDSGGAGTGELFF. CDR3 bases: TGTGCCAGCAGCTTAGTTGATAGCGGGGGGGCCGGCACCGGGGAGCTGTTTTTT.

This clone was observed a few times. This chain uses TRBV28 with TRBJ1-4; possible D gene TRBD1, 5 bases. CDR1 MDHEN and CDR2 SYDVKM come from the germline V gene. V lost 2 bases and J 7 bases, leaving 11 bases between the germline ends. This CDR3 is built from 14 residues. The DNA for the CDR3 is TGTGCCAGCAGTTTAACGGGGGGAGGTGAAAAACTGTTTTTT. Translating it yields CASSLTGGGEKLFF.

CDR3: CASSFRGNTEAFF. In DNA form, the CDR3 reads TGTGCCAGCAGTTTTCGGGGGAACACTGAAGCTTTCTTT. The rearrangement links TRBV28 to TRBJ1-1; D uncertain. The CDR3 is made up of 13 amino acids. Germline lookup yields CDR1 MDHEN and CDR2 SYDVKM. Trimming left V 3 bases short and J 1 base short, with 6 bases between.

There are many counts of this clone. The rearrangement uses TRBV18 and TRBJ2-3; D not certain. In germline, CDR1 is KGHSH, CDR2 LQKENI. The V gene lost 2 bases and the J gene lost 4 bases, with 10 bases spanning the gap. CDR3 length: 14 amino acids. The CDR3 DNA reads TGTGCCAGCTCACCAAGTAGTGCCCCAGATACGCAGTATTTT. Translation: CASSPSSAPDTQYF.

The chain combines TRBV30 with TRBJ1-4; no firm D call. There are 14 residues in the CDR3. Deletions cut 0 bases from V and 6 bases from J, with 11 bases between. Germline V gives CDR1 GTSNPN, CDR2 SVGIG (reference sequence). CDR3 protein: CAWSVNYSDEKLFF. The CDR3 nucleotides read TGTGCCTGGAGTGTAAACTATTCGGATGAAAAACTGTTTTTT.

This clone was detected a few times. This chain joins TRBV6-5 and TRBJ2-7; TRBD2 matches at 7 bases. This CDR3 contains 15 residues. CDR1 is MNHEY, CDR2 SVGAGI, per germline. Trimming at V came to 5 bases and at J to 3 bases, leaving 10 bases not matched to a gene. CDR3 in DNA: TGTGCCAGCAGTCACCCCAGGCGGGGGAACTACGAGCAGTACTTC. Protein sequence: CASSHPRRGNYEQYF.

V is TRBV5-4 and J is TRBJ1-2, with 8 bases identical to TRBD1. CDR1 and CDR2 from the germline V gene are SGHNT and YYREEE (reference sequence). V dropped 2 bases and J dropped 10; count of bases not matched to a gene: 10. This CDR3 region has 14 residues. The CDR3 region has the DNA TGTGCCAGCAGCTTAGACCGGGACAGGAGCTTCTACACCTTC. Its protein product is CASSLDRDRSFYTF. Supplemented by reference TRBV5-4 and TRBJ1-2, the full variable domain reads ETGVTQSPTHLIKTRGQQVTLRCSSQSGHNTVSWYQQALGQGPQFIFQYYREEENGRGNFPPRFSGLQFPNYSSELNVNALELDDSALYLCASSLDRDRSFYTFGSGTRLTVV.

This chain joins TRBV2 and TRBJ2-1, with a weak D call TRBD2 (5 bases). V lost 5 bases to trimming and J lost 2 bases, with 19 bases between them. There are 17 residues in the CDR3. Germline V gene data show CDR1 as SNHLY and CDR2 as FYNNEI. Written as DNA, the CDR3 is TGTGCCAGCAGTCCCCCCGTGAGGGTTAGCCCCTACAATGAGCAGTTCTTC. Translation gives CASSPPVRVSPYNEQFF.

This chain joins TRBV7-2 and TRBJ2-3; perhaps TRBD2 as D (5 bases). The germline CDR1 and CDR2 sequences are SGHTA and FQGNSA. The CDR3 length is 13 residues. The V and J ends lost 6 bases and 2 bases respectively, with 9 bases between them. The CDR3 DNA sequence: TGTGCCAGCAGGGACTTAGTCACAGATACGCAGTATTTT. Its protein is CASRDLVTDTQYF.